This T cell receptor beta chain is drawn from a study of shared clonotypes between healthy human individuals. Across the study: Donors consisted of two women and a few men between 18 and 49. Findings of the study overall: Among donors, clonotype sharing was expected to be affected by sequencing depth.

This table comes from immunoSEQ multiplex PCR, and its TCRdb copy is limited to in-frame clones, with some not included. Among about 460,000 clones listed, roughly four fifths were seen once. None of the donors, who were healthy HIV-negative adults, had recently had acute infections or vaccinations. This clone was counted many times. The antigen remains unidentified. Deletions cut 3 bases from V and 2 bases from J, with 11 bases between. Germline assignment: CDR1 LGHNA and CDR2 YNFKEQ. This CDR3 is built from 15 residues. Sequencing input: PBMCs. The sequence was collected from a woman aged 40 to 49 in good health. Some clones in this sample may be carry-over from other donors' samples. The rearrangement joins TRBV4-2 to TRBJ2-1; a possible D gene is TRBD1 (5 bases). CDR3 DNA: TGTGCCAGCAGCCAGGGGCGGAGCGCCTACAATGAGCAGTTCTTC. It is translated as CASSQGRSAYNEQFF.